Listed below are T cell receptor beta chains from one sample, sequenced in a study of shared clonotypes between healthy human individuals. The method was immunoSEQ multiplex PCR; TCRdb's version includes in-frame clones alone and lacks a portion of them. The sample lists 490,000 or so clones; about 82% were seen once. The sequenced material came from PBMCs. Receptors originate from a woman between 40 and 50 years old in good health. Some clones in this sample may be carry-over from other donors' samples. The CDR3 runs from the conserved cysteine through the conserved F or W. The D gene is left open where the match is weak. Expanded clones are given a class, and other clones once, few, many or no size at all.

clone size	V gene	J gene	D gene	CDR3 DNA	CDR3 protein
-	TRBV6-1	TRBJ2-7	TRBD2	TGTGCCAGCAGTGGACGGACTAGGCCCTACGAGCAGTACTTC	CASSGRTRPYEQYF
-	TRBV4-1	TRBJ1-2	-	TGCGCCAGCAGCCAAGTCTTGGTGGGACTCCGGGGCTACACCTTC	CASSQVLVGLRGYTF
-	TRBV25-1	TRBJ2-1	TRBD2	TGTGCCAGCAGTGATGCTCGTCTAGCGGGAAACAATGAGCAGTTCTTC	CASSDARLAGNNEQFF
-	TRBV29-1	TRBJ2-1	TRBD1	TGCAGCGTGACACCGGGACAGGGTGGGGCTGGTGAGCAGTTCTTC	CSVTPGQGGAGEQFF
-	TRBV28	TRBJ2-7	-	TGTGCCAGCAGCCCCGGGACAAGGGAGCAGTACTTC	CASSPGTREQYF
-	TRBV28	TRBJ1-1	-	TGTGCCAGCAGTTCCCACGGGGGCGGGGACCCTGAAGCTTTCTTT	CASSSHGGGDPEAFF
-	TRBV19	TRBJ2-2	-	TGTGCCACCACGACGGCGCCGAACACCGGGGAGCTGTTTTTT	CATTTAPNTGELFF
-	TRBV19	TRBJ2-7	TRBD2	TGTGCCAGTCGTTACGGACTAGCGGGAGTTTACGAGCAGTACTTC	CASRYGLAGVYEQYF
-	TRBV2	TRBJ2-7	-	TGTGCCAGCGCGTCAGGCGCTACCTACGAGCAGTACTTC	CASASGATYEQYF
-	TRBV19	TRBJ2-7	-	TGTGCCAGTAGTTATAGCGGTTCTTACGAGCAGTACTTC	CASSYSGSYEQYF
-	TRBV6-6	TRBJ2-7	-	TGTGCCAGCAGTTACCAGGGGCCCTCCTACGAGCAGTACTTC	CASSYQGPSYEQYF
-	TRBV7-3	TRBJ2-1	-	TGTGCCAGCAGCTTAACGTTTGCGGGTGAGCAGTTCTTC	CASSLTFAGEQFF
-	TRBV19	TRBJ2-7	-	TGTGCCAGTAGTCCGACAGTCTCCTACGAGCAGTACTTC	CASSPTVSYEQYF
-	TRBV7-8	TRBJ2-2	TRBD1	TGTGCCAGCGGGGTCAGGGGGCATGAGAACACCGGGGAGCTGTTTTTT	CASGVRGHENTGELFF
-	TRBV10-3	TRBJ2-3	-	TGTGCCATCAGTGAAGGTCGGAGCACAGATACGCAGTATTTT	CAISEGRSTDTQYF
-	TRBV28	TRBJ2-2	-	TGTGCCAGCAGTTTATTTGGGTCCGGGGAGCTGTTTTTT	CASSLFGSGELFF
-	TRBV7-8	TRBJ2-7	-	TGTGCCAGCAGCTTACGTGAGGGTCTAGCCTACGAGCAGTACTTC	CASSLREGLAYEQYF
-	TRBV13	TRBJ2-7	-	TGTGCCAGCAGCTTAGGTGGGCTGACCTACGAGCAGTACTTC	CASSLGGLTYEQYF
-	TRBV2	TRBJ1-4	-	TGTGCCAGCAGGGGGGGATTCGCAACTAATGAAAAACTGTTTTTT	CASRGGFATNEKLFF
-	TRBV5-4	TRBJ2-3	TRBD2	TGTGCCAGCAGCTTGTGGCGGGCTAGCGGGGGCACAGATACGCAGTATTTT	CASSLWRASGGTDTQYF
many	TRBV9	TRBJ2-1	-	TGTGCCAGCAGCGTAGATGGCGCCAACTCCTACAATGAGCAGTTCTTC	CASSVDGANSYNEQFF
few	TRBV9	TRBJ1-5	TRBD1	TGTGCCAGCAGCGCGACAGGGGTTTATCAGCCCCAGCATTTT	CASSATGVYQPQHF
-	TRBV27	TRBJ1-2	-	TGTGCCAGCAGTTTGAGGGCTGGGGGAGGCTACACCTTC	CASSLRAGGGYTF
-	TRBV11-2	TRBJ1-2	-	TGTGCCAGCAGCTCCCCCCGTGGCGAAAGAATGTCGAACTATGGCTACACCTTC	CASSSPRGERMSNYGYTF
-	TRBV29-1	TRBJ1-6	-	TGCAGCGCCGAACCGCCAAGCTCCTATAATTCACCCCTCCACTTT	CSAEPPSSYNSPLHF
-	TRBV7-9	TRBJ1-1	-	TGTGCCAGCAGCTCGTTCCGAGAGAACACTGAAGCTTTCTTT	CASSSFRENTEAFF
once	TRBV4-2	TRBJ1-5	TRBD1	TGTGCCAGCAGCCCAAACTTCGGGACAGGGGGCGGTCAGCCCCAGCATTTT	CASSPNFGTGGGQPQHF
once	TRBV6-1	TRBJ2-7	TRBD1	TGTGCCAGCAGGACAGGGCAGGCTGACGAGCAGTACTTC	CASRTGQADEQYF
-	TRBV5-1	TRBJ2-5	-	TGCGCCAGCAGCTACAACGGGCTAGCAGCCCAAGAGACCCAGTACTTC	CASSYNGLAAQETQYF
few	TRBV7-9	TRBJ1-3	-	TGTGCCAGCAGCTTCGACCCCTCTGGAAACACCATATATTTT	CASSFDPSGNTIYF
-	TRBV6-4	TRBJ2-2	TRBD1	TGTGCCAGCAGTTTGGGACAGGGGGCCATTGAGGAGCTGTTTTTT	CASSLGQGAIEELFF
many	TRBV7-9	TRBJ1-1	-	TGTGCCAGCAGCTCTGTCGACACTGAAGCTTTCTTT	CASSSVDTEAFF
-	TRBV29-1	TRBJ2-7	-	TGCAGCGTTGATCCAGGAACCTACGAGCAGTACTTC	CSVDPGTYEQYF
-	TRBV29-1	TRBJ1-1	TRBD1	TGCAGCGCTTTTGACAGGGGGCCCCTGAACACTGAAGCTTTCTTT	CSAFDRGPLNTEAFF
-	TRBV4-2	TRBJ2-1	-	TGTGCCAGCAGCTTGCGACCCCTAACCTACAATGAGCAGTTCTTC	CASSLRPLTYNEQFF
-	TRBV27	TRBJ2-1	-	TGTGCCAGCACCCCCCTTTGGGGGAGCTCCTACAATGAGCAGTTCTTC	CASTPLWGSSYNEQFF
-	TRBV10-3	TRBJ2-3	TRBD1	TGTGCCATCAGTGAACAGGGGGGTACTAGCACAGATACGCAGTATTTT	CAISEQGGTSTDTQYF
-	TRBV2	TRBJ2-7	-	TGTGCCAGCAGTGCCGACAGGATCTACGAGCAGTACTTC	CASSADRIYEQYF
many	TRBV7-7	TRBJ2-3	-	TGTGCTAGCAGCAACCACGGGGGAGACACAGATACGCAGTATTTT	CASSNHGGDTDTQYF
-	TRBV5-8	TRBJ2-7	-	TGTGCCAGCAGCTTACAACAGCACTCCTACGAGCAGTACTTC	CASSLQQHSYEQYF
few	TRBV9	TRBJ1-1	-	TGTGCCAGCAGCGTAGGGTTCAACACTGAAGCTTTCTTT	CASSVGFNTEAFF
-	TRBV11-2	TRBJ1-5	-	TGTGCCAGCAGCTTAGGGGGGAGACTTAGCAATCAGCCCCAGCATTTT	CASSLGGRLSNQPQHF
-	TRBV4-1	TRBJ2-7	-	TGCGCCAGCAGCCAAGTCTTGGGCGAGCAGTACTTC	CASSQVLGEQYF
-	TRBV7-9	TRBJ2-1	TRBD2	TGTGCCAGCAGCTTGGGGACTATAGCGGGAGGGCCGTACAATGAGCAGTTCTTC	CASSLGTIAGGPYNEQFF
-	TRBV19	TRBJ2-1	TRBD2	TGTGCCAGTAGTTTCAGACTAGCGGGAGGTCACAATGAGCAGTTCTTC	CASSFRLAGGHNEQFF
-	TRBV5-5	TRBJ2-7	TRBD2	TGTGCCAGCAGCATCGGACTAGCGGGACTCTACGAGCAGTACTTC	CASSIGLAGLYEQYF
-	TRBV6-6	TRBJ2-7	TRBD1	TGTGCCAGCAGGTCCGACAGGGACGGGACCTACGAGCAGTACTTC	CASRSDRDGTYEQYF
many	TRBV29-1	TRBJ1-1	-	TGCAGCGTGTGGAGGGAGGACACTGAAGCTTTCTTT	CSVWREDTEAFF
-	TRBV14	TRBJ1-1	-	TGTGCCAGCAGCCAAGATCTAGGACCGCCGCGAAACACTGAAGCTTTCTTT	CASSQDLGPPRNTEAFF
-	TRBV5-6	TRBJ1-2	-	TGTGCCAGCAGCTTGGGGTCCGGCAGGAACTATGGCTACACCTTC	CASSLGSGRNYGYTF
few	TRBV30	TRBJ2-1	TRBD2	TGTGCCTGGAGTCCCGGGACTAGCGATGAGCAGTTCTTC	CAWSPGTSDEQFF
few	TRBV4-1	TRBJ2-1	TRBD2	TGCGCCAGCAGCCAAGCGCCACTAGCGGGAGTCGATGAGCAGTTCTTC	CASSQAPLAGVDEQFF
-	TRBV10-1	TRBJ1-1	-	TGCGCCAGCAGTGAGTCGGCAGGGAGGCGCCCTGAAGCTTTCTTT	CASSESAGRRPEAFF
-	TRBV27	TRBJ2-1	-	TGTGCCAGCAGTTCCGCCTGGTCTAATGAGCAGTTCTTC	CASSSAWSNEQFF